Below are 21 T cell receptor beta chains sequenced from a single sample in a study of Ad26.COV2.S vaccination and SARS-CoV-2 variants. Assay used: immunoSEQ multiplex PCR; TCRdb lists only in-frame clones, some missing. This sample has 200,000 to 250,000 clones, with roughly 90% found just once. This sample's treatment: about 20 received Ad26.COV2.S at low or high dose, single or two shots; 5 received placebo; per-sample allocation not given. The study sampled participants on day 63 after the first vaccine or placebo injection. The sample in question was peripheral blood, obtained in a trial of Ad26.COV2.S vaccine versus placebo. All receptors derive from a person aged 18 to 65 who received the Ad26.COV2.S COVID-19 vaccine or a placebo.

The rearrangement links TRBV6-5 to TRBJ2-3; possibly TRBD1 for D (5 bases). Deletions cut 8 bases from V and 4 bases from J, with 13 bases between. Germline V gene data show CDR1 as MNHEY and CDR2 as SVGAGI. This CDR3 has 13 amino acids. CDR3 coding DNA: TGTGCCAGCCATCAGGGAAATGCAGATACGCAGTATTTT. It codes for CASHQGNADTQYF.

In nucleotides, the CDR3 is TGTGCCAGCAGTCATTCCCTTAGCGGGAGTGGGGGGAAATTGGAGACCCAGTACTTC. Amino acids: CASSHSLSGSGGKLETQYF. The chain couples TRBV6-6 to TRBJ2-5; TRBD2 agrees at 9 bases. With V trimmed by 5 bases and J by 5 bases, 21 bases remained unmatched. This CDR3 has 19 residues. Germline V gene data show CDR1 as MNHNY and CDR2 as SVGAGI (reference sequence).

This clone was counted ten times or more. The gene calls are TRBV29-1 and TRBJ1-2; D ambiguous. Germline V CDR1 and CDR2: SQVTM, ANQGSEA. The V and J ends lost 3 bases and 12 bases respectively, with 11 bases between them. The CDR3 loop spans 10 amino acids. This CDR3 is CSVDVPRDTF. CDR3 coding DNA: TGCAGCGTTGATGTACCGCGCGACACCTTC.

This clone was seen just once. The chain uses TRBV19 and TRBJ2-1; unclear D gene. Germline V gene lookup returns CDR1 LNHDA and CDR2 SQIVND (reference sequence). The CDR3 covers 12 residues. The germline V and J ends were trimmed by 4 bases and 9 bases, with 10 bases remaining between them. The DNA for the CDR3 is TGTGCCAGTAGTAGTCTAGAGGTTGAGCAGTTCTTC. Amino acid sequence: CASSSLEVEQFF.

The chain joins TRBV10-3 to TRBJ2-3; TRBD2 matches at 8 bases. This CDR3 has 15 residues. Germline V lookup: CDR1 ENHRY, CDR2 SYGVKD. The trim removed 7 bases at V and 2 bases at J, leaving 8 bases unmatched. The CDR3: CAITPGAGDTDTQYF. In nucleotides, the CDR3 is TGTGCCATCACCCCGGGAGCGGGGGACACAGATACGCAGTATTTT.

The rearrangement links TRBV7-8 to TRBJ1-2, with unresolved D. CDR3 length: 14 residues. Germline V gene lookup returns CDR1 SGHVS and CDR2 FQNEAQ. V was trimmed by 5 bases and J by 4 bases, leaving 14 bases between them. Here the CDR3 DNA reads TGTGCCAGCAGCCCCCATCGGGGATCCTATGGCTACACCTTC. It codes for CASSPHRGSYGYTF.

The chain has TRBV3-1 (or the pseudogene TRBV3-2) and TRBJ1-4, with D hard to call. V was shortened by 2 bases and J by 8 bases, with 6 bases between the two germline ends. The germline V gene has CDR1 LGHDT and CDR2 YNNKEL (reference sequence). CDR3 size: 12 residues. The CDR3 is CASSQLREKLFF. The DNA of the CDR3 is TGTGCCAGCAGCCAACTAAGGGAAAAACTGTTTTTT.

The chain joins TRBV6-5 to TRBJ1-2; 8 nucleotides match TRBD1. The CDR3 covers 15 residues. In germline, CDR1 is MNHEY, CDR2 SVGAGI. V lost 5 bases, J lost 5 bases, and 10 bases stayed unmatched. The CDR3 DNA is TGTGCCAGCAGTACCTCGGACAGGGTAGGATATGGCTACACCTTC. Protein: CASSTSDRVGYGYTF.

The chain employs TRBV28 and TRBJ2-7; 11 bases align to TRBD2. The ends lost 5 bases at V and 3 bases at J; junction bases unmatched: 12. The CDR3 covers 17 residues. CDR1 is MDHEN and CDR2 is SYDVKM in the germline V gene. The CDR3, as DNA: TGTGCCAGCAGTGGGCGGACTAGCGGGCCAACTTTCTACGAGCAGTACTTC. Protein: CASSGRTSGPTFYEQYF.

This sequence joins TRBV23-1 and TRBJ2-1; D possibly corresponds to TRBD2 (5 bases). TRBV23-1 is flagged as an ORF with uncertain function. The CDR3 has 16 amino acids. V shed 3 bases and J shed 5 bases, with 17 bases lying between them. The CDR3 sequence: CASSHGFGNYDNEQFF. The CDR3 region has the DNA TGCGCCAGCAGTCATGGCTTCGGGAACTACGACAATGAGCAGTTCTTC.

The CDR3 sequence is CASSLFPNEQFF. The CDR3 DNA follows: TGTGCCAGCAGCTTATTCCCCAATGAGCAGTTCTTC. The J gene is TRBJ2-1, the V gene TRBV7-2; no reliable D call. The CDR3 extends over 12 amino acids. Germline CDR1 reads SGHTA; CDR2 reads FQGNSA. V lost 2 bases, J lost 6 bases, and 5 bases lay in between. The full variable domain, with the rest looked up from reference TRBV7-2 and TRBJ2-1, is GAGVSQSPSNKVTEKGKDVELRCDPISGHTALYWYRQSLGQGLEFLIYFQGNSAPDKSGLPSDRFSAERTGGSVSTLTIQRTQQEDSAVYLCASSLFPNEQFFGPGTRLTVL.

V usage is TRBV12-3 or TRBV12-4 and J usage is TRBJ2-4; D is unresolved. The CDR3 loop spans 13 amino acids. Trimming stripped 4 bases from V and 5 bases from J, with 9 bases between. CDR3 residues: CASSSRLENIQYF. In DNA form, the CDR3 reads TGTGCCAGCAGTTCCCGGTTGGAAAACATTCAGTACTTC.

The rearrangement links TRBV10-3 to TRBJ2-1, with TRBD2 matching over 9 bases. The CDR3 consists of 15 residues. J lost 6 bases, V lost 6 bases, and 9 bases had no gene match. The V gene's germline CDR1 is ENHRY and CDR2 SYGVKD. The CDR3 reads CAIRPDSGRLNEQFF. In DNA, the CDR3 is TGTGCCATCAGACCAGATAGCGGGAGACTCAATGAGCAGTTCTTC.

The V and J genes are TRBV30 and TRBJ1-2; D is perhaps TRBD1 (6 bases). The germline V gene encodes CDR1 GTSNPN and CDR2 SVGIG (reference sequence). The CDR3 runs 12 residues. Written as DNA, the CDR3 is TGTGCTTTACAGGGCCCCCTCTATGGCTACACCTTC. Protein product: CALQGPLYGYTF.

The CDR3 nucleotides are TGTGCCAGCTCACCTAGTGGGGCGCAGGATACGCAGTATTTT. Protein product: CASSPSGAQDTQYF. The V gene is TRBV18, the J gene TRBJ2-3; D might be TRBD1 (5 bases). The germline gives CDR1 KGHSH, CDR2 LQKENI. CDR3 length: 14 residues. V was clipped by 3 bases and J by 6 bases, with 13 bases between them.

The genes are TRBV6-6 and TRBJ1-6; the D is unclear. V was shortened by 8 bases and J by 8 bases, with 13 bases between the two germline ends. Germline lookup yields CDR1 MNHNY and CDR2 SVGAGI (reference sequence). The CDR3 is made up of 13 amino acids. CDR3 loop: CASVGEAYSPLHF. CDR3 nucleotide sequence: TGTGCCAGCGTTGGGGAGGCCTATTCACCCCTCCACTTT.

This clone was recorded a few times. The chain carries TRBV2 and TRBJ2-7; tentatively, D is TRBD2 (5 bases). The length of the CDR3 is 15 residues. CDR1 is SNHLY, CDR2 FYNNEI, per germline. The germline V and J ends were trimmed by 2 bases and 0 bases, with 11 bases remaining between them. The CDR3 nucleotides are TGTGCCAGCAGTGAACTAGACTACAACTCCTACGAGCAGTACTTC. It yields the protein CASSELDYNSYEQYF.

This chain joins TRBV5-1 and TRBJ2-1, with 11 nucleotides matching TRBD2. CDR3 size: 16 residues. Germline values: CDR1 SGHRS, CDR2 YFSETQ. J was trimmed by 9 bases and V by 1 base; bases with no gene match: 9. The CDR3 DNA reads TGCGCCAGCAGCTTGACTAGCGGGGGACCCCTTGGTGAGCAGTTCTTC. Its protein is CASSLTSGGPLGEQFF.

This sequence joins TRBV5-1 and TRBJ2-5; 7 bases fit TRBD2. Per germline, CDR1 SGHRS and CDR2 YFSETQ. With 1 base clipped from V and 5 bases from J, the junction kept 5 bases outside the gene matches. The CDR3 has 14 residues. The CDR3 region is CASSLRGGGETQYF. CDR3 sequence (DNA): TGCGCCAGCAGCTTGCGCGGGGGTGGGGAGACCCAGTACTTC. Supplemented by reference TRBV5-1 and TRBJ2-5, the full variable domain reads KAGVTQTPRYLIKTRGQQVTLSCSPISGHRSVSWYQQTPGQGLQFLFEYFSETQRNKGNFPGRFSGRQFSNSRSEMNVSTLELGDSALYLCASSLRGGGETQYFGPGTRLLVL.

The rearrangement joins TRBV27 to TRBJ2-1; TRBD2 matches at 10 bases. The CDR3 totals 16 residues. Germline CDR1 is MNHEY and CDR2 is SMNVEV (reference sequence). The ends lost 4 bases at V and 7 bases at J; junction bases unmatched: 10. This chain's CDR3 is CASSSRLAGARNEQFF. In DNA form, the CDR3 reads TGTGCCAGCAGTTCACGCCTAGCGGGGGCGAGGAATGAGCAGTTCTTC.

The V and J genes are TRBV11-2 and TRBJ2-3; no firm D call. Per germline, CDR1 SGHAT and CDR2 FQNNGV. The CDR3 has 14 amino acids. The V end lost 5 bases, the J end lost 6 bases, and 15 bases lay between the germline ends. CDR3 sequence: CASSPPSFSDTQYF. The CDR3 DNA reads as TGTGCCAGCAGCCCCCCTAGTTTTAGCGATACGCAGTATTTT.